This record concerns one TCR beta chain sequence. The CDR3 totals 18 residues. Germline values: CDR1 MNHGY, CDR2 SAAAGT. Trimming removed 8 bases from V and 9 bases from J, with 35 bases in between. This sample is drawn from a study of technical replicates of blood from several donors. Measured with immunoSEQ multiplex PCR; TCRdb has only the in-frame clones, and not every one. The table includes around 8,000 clones, 85% to 90% detected once. The receptor was isolated from a human donor in good health. The chain carries TRBV6-8 and TRBJ2-7; D may be TRBD1 (8 bases). The sample consisted of PBMCs. DNA of the CDR3: TGTGCCAGCGTGGGGGGGGGACAGGAACTTCCTAGCCTACGAGGGCAGTACTTC. Translating it yields CASVGGGQELPSLRGQYF.